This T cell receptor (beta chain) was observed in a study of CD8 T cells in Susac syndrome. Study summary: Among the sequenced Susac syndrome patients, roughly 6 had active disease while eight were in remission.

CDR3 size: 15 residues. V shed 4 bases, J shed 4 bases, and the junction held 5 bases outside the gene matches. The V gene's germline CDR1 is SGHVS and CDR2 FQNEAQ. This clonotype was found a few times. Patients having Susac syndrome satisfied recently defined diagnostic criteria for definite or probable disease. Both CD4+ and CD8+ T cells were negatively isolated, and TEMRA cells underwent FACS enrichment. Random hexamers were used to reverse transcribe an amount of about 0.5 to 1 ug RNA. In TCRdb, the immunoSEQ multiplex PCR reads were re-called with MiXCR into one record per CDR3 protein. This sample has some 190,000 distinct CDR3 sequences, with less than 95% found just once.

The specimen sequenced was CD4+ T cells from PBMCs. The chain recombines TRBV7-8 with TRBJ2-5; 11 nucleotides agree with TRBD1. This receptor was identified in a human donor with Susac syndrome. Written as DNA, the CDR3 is TGTGCCAGCAGCTCTCCCGGGACAGGGGGAGAGACCCAGTACTTC. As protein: CASSSPGTGGETQYF.